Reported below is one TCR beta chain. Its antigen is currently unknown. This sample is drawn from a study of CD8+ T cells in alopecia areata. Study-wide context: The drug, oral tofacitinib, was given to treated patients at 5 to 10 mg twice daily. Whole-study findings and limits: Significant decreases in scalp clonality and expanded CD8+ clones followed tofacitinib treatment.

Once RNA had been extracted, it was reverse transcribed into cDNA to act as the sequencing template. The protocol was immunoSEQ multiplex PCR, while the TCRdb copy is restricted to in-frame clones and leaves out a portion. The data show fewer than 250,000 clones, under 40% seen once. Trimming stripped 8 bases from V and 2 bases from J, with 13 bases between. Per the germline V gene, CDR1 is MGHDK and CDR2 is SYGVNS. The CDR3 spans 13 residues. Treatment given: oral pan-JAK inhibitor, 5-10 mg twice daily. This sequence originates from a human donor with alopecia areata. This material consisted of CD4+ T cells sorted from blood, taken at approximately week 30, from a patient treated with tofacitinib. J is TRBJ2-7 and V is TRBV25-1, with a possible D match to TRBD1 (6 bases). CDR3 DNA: TGTGCCAGCGGAGGATCAGGGGCCTACGAGCAGTACTTC. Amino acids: CASGGSGAYEQYF.